This T cell receptor beta chain was retrieved from a study of blood T cell repertoires in COVID-19 (dated by TCRdb to 2019 to 2021). With respect to the entire study: Samples from collaborators originated in the United States, Italy and Spain and spanned both the acute and convalescent phases of COVID-19. Nearly every sample came with metadata listing a de-identified subject ID, COVID-19 status, age in years and sex. The dataset comprised deeply sampled blood TCRbeta repertoires from subjects exposed to, actively infected with, or recovered from COVID-19. The repertoires were released in a freely available public database intended as a resource for research on the immune response to SARS-CoV-2. The material from the prospective study consisted of cDNA or gDNA derived from T cells, B-cell-depleted T cells, or PBMCs. Samples were obtained from the ongoing ImmuneRACE study (first 160 participants) and from roughly 1,300 subjects provided by 6 global collaborators. Where available, HLA class I and class II types were taken from metadata supplied by the sample provider and were not determined by assay-based typing. General findings and caveats noted by the study authors: The amount of clinical and demographic metadata varied by source and participant and was provided uncurated.

TCRbeta CDR3 regions were amplified from genomic DNA using the immunoSEQ Assay, a bias-controlled multiplex PCR. The paper's processing steps were these. The number of nucleated cells in each sample was estimated from the amplification of reference gene primers within the assay. Sequence reads were collapsed and filtered to measure the absolute abundance of every unique TCRbeta CDR3 rearrangement. For each sample, productive Simpson clonality was calculated by taking the square root of Simpson's diversity index across productive rearrangements. TCRdb took this table from immuneACCESS and kept in-frame rearrangements with V and J called. Such tables lack part of the clones; where checked against another copy, unresolved V genes explain under half of the gap, and the rest is unexplained. The V and J calls and the clone size are those of that table, but D and trimming were determined from the DNA. The table for this sample lists under 200,000 clones; approximately 82% of them were counted only once. More than 4.5% of the sample belongs to the ten largest clones.

Participants in the prospective study were aged 18 to 89 years, lived in 20 to 30 United States geographic areas, and enrolled through a virtual design. In the prospective study, participants were assigned to cohorts based on the clinical history participants reported in a screening survey and a study questionnaire. In the prospective study, whole blood, serum and a nasopharyngeal or oropharyngeal swab were collected from each participant by mobile phlebotomists. Over a 2-month period, participants in the prospective study had the option of providing additional blood draws and questionnaires. Prospective study blood samples were shipped either frozen or at room temperature before DNA extraction. The CDR3 sequence holds 15 residues, the cysteine and phenylalanine included. The DNA shown is the 45-base CDR3, in frame from base 1. This clone appeared once. Its antigen has not been determined. Base quality data are lacking; no much larger clone is found one base away.

What was sequenced was PBMCs or T cells enriched from blood (not recorded which). The V and J genes are TRBV12-2 and TRBJ1-3. TRBV12-2 is a listed pseudogene. The origin of this receptor is a woman in her fifties or sixties with acute COVID-19. CDR3 region: CASRLRGFSGNTIYF. The DNA reads as follows: TGTGCAAGTCGCTTACGAGGTTTCTCTGGAAACACCATATATTTT.